The sequence of this TCR beta chain was determined in a study of blood T cell repertoires in COVID-19 (dated by TCRdb to 2018 to 2020). A note on the overall study: The collaborator samples originated in the United States, Italy and Spain and spanned the acute and convalescent phases of COVID-19. The samples were drawn from the first 160 participants of the ongoing ImmuneRACE study and from 950 to 1,500 subjects provided by 6 global collaborators. The repertoires were released in a freely available public database intended as a resource for research on the immune response to SARS-CoV-2. Where HLA class I and class II types were available, the types were taken from metadata supplied by the sample provider, not from assay-based typing. The dataset comprised deeply sampled blood TCRbeta repertoires from subjects exposed to, actively infected with, or recovered from COVID-19. The sample metadata nearly always contained a de-identified subject ID, COVID-19 status, age in years and sex. The prospective study material was composed of cDNA or gDNA derived from T cells, B-cell-depleted T cells, or PBMCs. Broad study findings and their caveats: Clinical and demographic metadata were provided uncurated, with the amount varying by source and participant.

TCRbeta CDR3 regions were amplified from genomic DNA by means of the immunoSEQ Assay, a bias-controlled multiplex PCR. In the authors' own workflow: The number of nucleated cells in each sample was estimated by amplification of reference gene primers within the assay. To quantify the absolute abundance of each unique TCRbeta CDR3 rearrangement, sequence reads were collapsed and filtered. For each sample, productive Simpson clonality was calculated as the square root of Simpson's diversity index across productive rearrangements. TCRdb took this table from immuneACCESS and kept in-frame rearrangements with V and J called. Such tables lack part of the clones; where checked against another copy, unresolved V genes explain under half of the gap, and the rest is unexplained. The V and J calls and the clone size are those of that table, but D and trimming were determined from the DNA. Across this sample there are around 300,000 clones, with 65% to 90% seen only once. Of the sample, roughly 13% is held by the ten largest clones.

As to this clone: The specificity of this receptor is unknown. No base quality values were provided; no much bigger clone lies one nucleotide off.

One collaborating source in Seattle enrolled patients while the patients were actively infected and followed the patients over time throughout the course of disease. Each collaborating institution followed its own protocols to collect whole blood in K2EDTA tubes. For TCRbeta analysis, collaborators shipped samples in one of three forms: frozen whole blood, isolated PBMCs, or DNA extracted from either of those sample types. Sequencing was done on a sample of peripheral blood. The clonotype comes from a woman in her 70s with COVID-19, enrolled during active disease.

The sequenced DNA: TGTGCCAGTAGTATCCCAGGGGCCGGGGCTGGGGCCAACGTCCTGACTTTC. The encoded protein is CASSIPGAGAGANVLTF. The V and J genes are TRBV19 and TRBJ2-6; the D gene is perhaps TRBD1, from 6 matching bases. The CDR3 runs 17 residues from the cysteine to the phenylalanine. Only the CDR3 portion is preserved as DNA: 51 bases, with reading frame beginning at the first base. The CDR1 and CDR2 encoded by the germline V gene (reference sequence) are LNHDA and SQIVND. The V and J ends are trimmed by 3 bases and 2 bases, leaving 14 bases between them.